The 4 T cell receptor beta chains given below trace back to one sample, sequenced in a study of blood T cell repertoires in COVID-19. Sequencing was performed with immunoSEQ multiplex PCR; in TCRdb, only in-frame clones are kept and a portion is missing. The sample holds over 250,000 clones, around 82% seen once. The sequencing sample was made of peripheral blood. The receptor source for this set is a woman aged 45-65 years who had recovered from COVID-19.

The genes are TRBV18 and TRBJ1-1; no clear D. CDR1 KGHSH and CDR2 LQKENI come from the germline V gene. The CDR3 is 16 residues long. V was pared by 3 bases and J by 1 base, with 15 bases between. The CDR3 DNA sequence: TGTGCCAGCTCACCCTCAAGGACTGGGAAGAACACTGAAGCTTTCTTT. Encoded protein: CASSPSRTGKNTEAFF.

The CDR3 DNA is TGTGCCAGCTCACCACCGGCGGCACAAGAGACCCAGTACTTC. Its translation: CASSPPAAQETQYF. V and J are TRBV18 and TRBJ2-5; D gene uncertain. The CDR3 is made up of 14 amino acids. CDR1 is KGHSH and CDR2 is LQKENI in the germline V gene. V lost 0 bases to trimming and J lost 2 bases, with 7 bases between them.

V and J are TRBV27 and TRBJ2-7; 16 nucleotides line up with TRBD2. Per the germline V gene, CDR1 is MNHEY and CDR2 is SMNVEV (reference sequence). The CDR3 contains 17 residues. V was pared by 5 bases and J by 6 bases, with 10 bases of the junction left unmatched. The CDR3 loop is CASSRGLAGGPSGEQYF. In DNA form, the CDR3 reads TGTGCCAGCAGTCGGGGACTAGCGGGAGGGCCCTCGGGCGAGCAGTACTTC.

The genes are TRBV5-1 and TRBJ2-7; 8 nucleotides align to TRBD2. The V gene end was trimmed by 4 bases and the J gene end by 3 bases; junction bases not matched to a gene: 15. The CDR3 is 17 residues long. Germline values: CDR1 SGHRS, CDR2 YFSETQ. The CDR3, as DNA: TGCGCCAGCAGCCTATTGCCGCCCACTAGCGGTTTCTACGAGCAGTACTTC. Translation gives CASSLLPPTSGFYEQYF.